This T cell receptor beta chain was sequenced during a study of control samples from healthy donors and cancer patients. Some clones are missing from TCRdb's copy, which holds only in-frame ones; the method was immunoSEQ multiplex PCR. The sample includes 150,000 to 200,000 clones. V gave up 3 bases and J gave up 4 bases, with 12 bases separating them. This CDR3 is 14 amino acids long. V is TRBV23-1 and J is TRBJ1-1; TRBD1 is a possible D gene (5 bases). TRBV23-1 is annotated as an ORF whose role is uncertain. The sample consisted of blood. The clonotype was recovered from a woman in her 30s in good health. The CDR3 region has the DNA TGCGCCAGCAGTCACTGGGGGTGCTGCACTGAAGCTTTCTTT. It yields the protein CASSHWGCCTEAFF.